The source of this TCR beta chain is a study of molecular identifiers for immune sequencing clone quantification. General study results and limits: Clones with over 20 RNA copies captured over 99% of effector molecules but under 1% of naive ones.

TCRdb re-derived calls from the PCR reads in MiXCR, one entry per CDR3 protein. The sample has approximately 500,000 distinct CDR3 sequences; about 25% are singletons. This CDR3 comprises 15 residues. Note on this clonotype: Its specificity is not known. The junction does not match germline at one end; this may be a read error.

V usage is TRBV12-3 or TRBV12-4 and J usage is TRBJ2-5; D gene unclear. The sample taken for sequencing was naive CD8+ T cells from blood, with Jurkat cell RNA spiked in. Regarding subset: FACS-sorted CD8+CD4-CCR7+CD45RA+ naive T cells. This TCR was sampled from a human donor in good health. Some libraries in this study had Jurkat cell RNA spiked in. The CDR3 DNA reads TGTGGCAGCAGTTTCGAATACAGTCTGCAAGAGACCCAGTACTTC. Translation: CGSSFEYSLQETQYF.